Included here is one TCR beta chain sequence, with context. This sample was taken from a study of control samples from healthy donors and cancer patients. This CDR3 has 13 amino acids. The V and J ends lost 1 base and 5 bases respectively, with 9 bases between them. The germline CDR1 and CDR2 sequences are SGHKS and YYEKEE (reference sequence). Method: immunoSEQ multiplex PCR; TCRdb's copy keeps in-frame clones and lacks some. The sample yields over 100,000 clones, over 80% seen once. This clonotype originated in a woman aged 45-59 years in good health. The sequenced sample consisted of blood. The V gene is TRBV5-5, the J gene TRBJ1-1, with no clear D. The CDR3: CASSLFLGTEAFF. CDR3 bases: TGTGCCAGCAGCTTGTTTTTGGGGACTGAAGCTTTCTTT.